Listed below are T cell receptor beta chains from one sample, sequenced in a study of chemoradiotherapy in HPV16-positive cancers. Assay used: immunoSEQ multiplex PCR; TCRdb lists only in-frame clones, some missing. The data show around 800 clones, around 94% seen once. The sequenced sample was tumor tissue, obtained from a patient who underwent chemoradiotherapy. These receptors came from a human donor with HPV-associated anogenital cancer. The CDR3 runs from the conserved cysteine through the conserved F or W. Fields, in order: V gene, D gene, J gene, clone size, CDR3 protein, CDR3 DNA. A D gene is named only where the DNA matches it firmly. Expanded clones are given a class, and other clones once, few, many or no size at all.

TRBV27	TRBD1	TRBJ1-1	.	CASSKTGVENTEAFF	TGTGCCAGCAGCAAGACAGGGGTTGAAAACACTGAAGCTTTCTTT
TRBV5-1	TRBD1	TRBJ1-6	.	CASSFGQDNSPLHF	TGCGCCAGCAGCTTTGGACAGGATAATTCACCCCTCCACTTT
TRBV7-8	.	TRBJ2-7	.	CASSFGAGLGAYEQYF	TGTGCCAGCAGCTTCGGGGCAGGTTTAGGAGCCTACGAGCAGTACTTC
TRBV6-1	.	TRBJ1-2	.	CASSDGQVSRGYTF	TGTGCCAGCAGTGACGGGCAGGTCAGTCGTGGCTACACCTTC
TRBV11-3	TRBD2	TRBJ2-2	.	CASSPWTSAGELFF	TGTGCCAGCAGCCCCTGGACTAGTGCCGGGGAGCTGTTTTTT
TRBV7-6	.	TRBJ1-2	once	CASSPLDRIYGYTF	TGTGCCAGCAGCCCCCTAGACAGGATCTATGGCTACACCTTC
TRBV29-1	.	TRBJ2-6	.	CSVAYSGANVLTF	TGCAGCGTCGCTTACTCTGGGGCCAACGTCCTGACTTTC
TRBV7-6	.	TRBJ2-2	once	CASSKLLGSSGELFF	TGTGCCAGCAGCAAGCTGTTAGGGAGTTCCGGGGAGCTGTTTTTT
TRBV5-5	.	TRBJ1-2	once	CASNQPSAGYTF	TGTGCCAGCAACCAACCGTCGGCGGGCTACACCTTC
TRBV5-1	.	TRBJ2-1	.	CASSFRPSDPSPDNEQFF	TGCGCCAGCAGCTTTCGCCCCTCGGACCCCTCTCCTGACAATGAGCAGTTCTTC
TRBV9	.	TRBJ1-2	.	CASSVDRGDGYTF	TGTGCCAGCAGCGTAGATAGAGGGGATGGCTACACCTTC
TRBV18	.	TRBJ2-2	.	CASSPGAGLNTGELFF	TGTGCCAGCTCACCAGGGGCAGGCCTGAACACCGGGGAGCTGTTTTTT
TRBV4-3	TRBD1	TRBJ2-7	.	CASSQRDRGEQYF	TGCGCCAGCAGCCAACGGGACAGGGGCGAGCAGTACTTC
TRBV19	TRBD1	TRBJ1-2	once	CASSRGQGSTYGYTF	TGTGCCAGTAGTAGAGGACAGGGGAGCACTTATGGCTACACCTTC
TRBV6-5	TRBD1	TRBJ2-7	.	CASSYLPGGSDEQYF	TGTGCCAGCAGTTACTTGCCAGGGGGAAGCGACGAGCAGTACTTC
TRBV9	.	TRBJ1-1	.	CASSTDTRSEAFF	TGTGCCAGCAGCACCGACACTCGGTCCGAAGCTTTCTTT
TRBV7-9	TRBD1	TRBJ2-2	.	CASGTGAFSGELFF	TGTGCCAGCGGGACAGGGGCTTTCTCCGGGGAGCTGTTTTTT
TRBV6-5	.	TRBJ1-3	once	CASSPSGARRNTIYF	TGTGCCAGCAGCCCCTCGGGGGCCCGCCGGAACACCATATATTTT
TRBV5-5	.	TRBJ1-2	.	CASSLEQEYGYTF	TGTGCCAGCAGCTTGGAGCAGGAATATGGCTACACCTTC